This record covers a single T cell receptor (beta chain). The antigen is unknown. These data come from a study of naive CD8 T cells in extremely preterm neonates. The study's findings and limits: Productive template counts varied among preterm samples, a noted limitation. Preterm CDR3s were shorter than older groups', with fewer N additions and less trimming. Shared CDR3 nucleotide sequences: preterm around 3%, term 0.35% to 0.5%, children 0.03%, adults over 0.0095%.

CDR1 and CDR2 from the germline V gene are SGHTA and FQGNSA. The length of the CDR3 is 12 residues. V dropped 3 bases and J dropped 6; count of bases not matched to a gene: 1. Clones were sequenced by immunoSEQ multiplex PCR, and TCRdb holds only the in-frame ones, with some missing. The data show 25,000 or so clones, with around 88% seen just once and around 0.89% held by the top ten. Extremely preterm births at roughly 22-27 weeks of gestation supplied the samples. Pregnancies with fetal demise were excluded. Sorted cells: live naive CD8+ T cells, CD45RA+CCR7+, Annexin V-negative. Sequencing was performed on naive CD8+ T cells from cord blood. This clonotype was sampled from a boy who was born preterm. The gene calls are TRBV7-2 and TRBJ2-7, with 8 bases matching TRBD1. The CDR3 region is CASSFTGGEQYF. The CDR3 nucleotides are TGTGCCAGCAGCTTTACAGGGGGCGAGCAGTACTTC.